These 25 T cell receptor beta chains were sequenced from one sample in a study of technical replicates of blood from a few donors. Produced via immunoSEQ multiplex PCR; TCRdb's table is partial and in-frame only. The sample carries 79,000 or so clones, around 90% recorded once. Sequencing input: T cells isolated from PBMCs. The receptors originated from a human donor in good health.

V is TRBV4-3 and J is TRBJ1-1; no clear D. The germline V gene has CDR1 LGHNA and CDR2 YSLEER. V gave up 0 bases and J gave up 1 base, with 12 bases separating them. The CDR3 runs to 16 residues. The CDR3 DNA sequence: TGCGCCAGCAGCCAAGAATACCCTGGAGGGAACACTGAAGCTTTCTTT. It is translated as CASSQEYPGGNTEAFF.

V usage is TRBV27 and J usage is TRBJ1-4; D not resolved. CDR3 length: 14 residues. Germline V CDR1 and CDR2: MNHEY, SMNVEV (reference sequence). V gave up 11 bases and J gave up 2 bases, with 15 bases separating them. Written as DNA, the CDR3 is TGTGCCGTTGGCCCCGGGTCGACTAATGAAAAACTGTTTTTT. Its protein product is CAVGPGSTNEKLFF.

The chain recombines TRBV5-8 with TRBJ1-1; D gene unclear. Per the germline V gene, CDR1 is SGHTS and CDR2 is YDEGEE. The V gene lost 2 bases and the J gene lost 1 base, with 9 bases spanning the gap. The CDR3 is 14 residues long. The CDR3 DNA reads TGTGCCAGCAGCTTTGCCCTAGGGAACACTGAAGCTTTCTTT. Translation: CASSFALGNTEAFF.

This clone has only a few counts. V gene TRBV6-1 combines with J gene TRBJ1-1, with a possible D match to TRBD1 (6 bases). Germline V gives CDR1 MNHNS, CDR2 SASEGT. With 4 bases removed from V and 0 bases from J, the gap between germline ends came to 15 bases. This CDR3 has 16 amino acids. The DNA for the CDR3 is TGTGCCAGCAGTGTCCTACAGGGATCGGTGAACACTGAAGCTTTCTTT. Amino acids: CASSVLQGSVNTEAFF.

V and J are TRBV5-1 and TRBJ2-7, with 11 nucleotides matching TRBD2. This CDR3 comprises 15 residues. The germline V gene encodes CDR1 SGHRS and CDR2 YFSETQ. The V segment lost 0 bases and the J segment 7 bases; nucleotides outside the gene matches: 6. CDR3 region: CASSLVLAGGAEQYF. The CDR3 DNA follows: TGCGCCAGCAGCTTGGTCCTAGCGGGAGGTGCGGAGCAGTACTTC.

In its sample, this clone was seen a few times. V usage is TRBV2 and J usage is TRBJ2-1, with D possibly matching TRBD2 (6 bases). CDR3 length: 15 amino acids. Germline-derived CDR1 and CDR2 are SNHLY and FYNNEI. With 5 bases removed from V and 5 bases from J, the gap between germline ends came to 16 bases. CDR3 DNA sequence: TGTGCCAGCAGTCATGGATTAGGCGGGGACAATGAGCAGTTCTTC. As protein: CASSHGLGGDNEQFF.

This clone was counted a single time. The gene calls are TRBV19 and TRBJ2-2, with 7 bases lining up with TRBD1. J gave up 0 bases and V 8 bases, and 3 bases lay outside the gene matches. The CDR3 runs 14 residues. The germline V gene has CDR1 LNHDA and CDR2 SQIVND (reference sequence). The CDR3 spells CASHRGANTGELFF. Here the CDR3 DNA reads TGTGCCAGTCACAGGGGCGCGAACACCGGGGAGCTGTTTTTT.

Here the CDR3 reads CASSWLQDNRYGYTF. Here the CDR3 DNA reads TGTGCCAGCAGTTGGCTCCAAGATAATCGCTATGGCTACACCTTC. The chain employs TRBV6-5 and TRBJ1-2; D unclear. This CDR3 has 15 amino acids. V lost 4 bases and J lost 4, with 16 bases in between. Germline CDR1 is MNHEY and CDR2 is SVGAGI.

The chain has TRBV5-4 and TRBJ1-2; possibly TRBD1 for D (6 bases). The CDR3 covers 11 residues. Germline V gene lookup returns CDR1 SGHNT and CDR2 YYREEE (reference sequence). With 3 bases removed from V and 8 bases from J, the gap between germline ends came to 8 bases. The CDR3, as DNA: TGTGCCAGCAGCTGGGGGCTGGGCTACACCTTC. This sequence encodes CASSWGLGYTF.

This clone was seen a handful of times. The chain employs TRBV4-2 and TRBJ1-1; possible D gene TRBD1, 6 bases. The CDR3 loop spans 15 amino acids. The germline V and J ends were trimmed by 1 base and 1 base, with 10 bases remaining between them. In germline, CDR1 is LGHNA, CDR2 YNFKEQ. The DNA for the CDR3 is TGTGCCAGCAGCCAAGTGTCGGGACAGAACACTGAAGCTTTCTTT. Amino acids: CASSQVSGQNTEAFF.

This rearrangement joins TRBV6-1 to TRBJ1-2, with 7 bases identical to TRBD1. In germline, CDR1 is MNHNS, CDR2 SASEGT. J gave up 5 bases and V 7 bases, and 10 bases lay outside the gene matches. This CDR3 is built from 14 residues. For the CDR3, the DNA is TGTGCCAGCACCTACTCCGGGACAGAGTATGGCTACACCTTC. This encodes CASTYSGTEYGYTF.

The J gene is TRBJ1-3, the V gene TRBV11-3, with a possible D match to TRBD1 (5 bases). Germline values: CDR1 SGHNT, CDR2 YENEEA. The CDR3 length is 15 residues. V shed 2 bases and J shed 2 bases, with 10 bases lying between them. DNA for the CDR3: TGTGCCAGCAGCTTAAGGGCAGGGACTGGAAACACCATATATTTT. This codes for CASSLRAGTGNTIYF.

This clone was counted between two and nine times. This chain uses TRBV13 with TRBJ1-5, with D hard to call. Germline CDR1 and CDR2: PRHDT and FYEKMQ (reference sequence). Trimming removed 0 bases from V and 4 bases from J, with 7 bases in between. The CDR3 spans 14 residues. The CDR3 nucleotides read TGTGCCAGCAGCTTAGGTCGGTGGAATCAGCCCCAGCATTTT. It specifies CASSLGRWNQPQHF. Combining the CDR3 with reference TRBV13 and TRBJ1-5 gives the whole variable domain AAGVIQSPRHLIKEKRETATLKCYPIPRHDTVYWYQQGPGQDPQFLISFYEKMQSDKGSIPDRFSAQQFSDYHSELNMSSLELGDSALYFCASSLGRWNQPQHFGDGTRLSIL.

The chain recombines TRBV27 with TRBJ1-5; 7 bases map to TRBD1. CDR1 and CDR2 (germline): MNHEY, SMNVEV (reference sequence). The length of the CDR3 is 14 residues. V shed 6 bases, J shed 4 bases, and the junction held 6 bases outside the gene matches. The CDR3 loop reads CASSVQGINQPQHF. CDR3 DNA sequence: TGTGCCAGCAGCGTACAGGGGATTAATCAGCCCCAGCATTTT.

The rearrangement links TRBV6-5 to TRBJ2-1; TRBD2 aligns across 10 bases. Unmatched junction bases numbered 5, after V lost 1 base and J lost 5 bases. CDR1 and CDR2 (germline): MNHEY, SVGAGI. The CDR3 length is 16 residues. CDR3 residues: CASSYYGTSVDNEQFF. DNA of the CDR3: TGTGCCAGCAGTTACTACGGGACTAGCGTTGACAATGAGCAGTTCTTC.

This clone was seen just once. The genes are TRBV2 and TRBJ2-3; tentatively, D is TRBD1 (6 bases). The ends were cut back, 3 bases at V and 4 bases at J, with 14 bases in the middle. Per germline, CDR1 SNHLY and CDR2 FYNNEI. This CDR3 spans 15 amino acids. CDR3 nucleotides: TGTGCCAGCAGTGAGCACAGGGAAGGGTCAGATACGCAGTATTTT. It codes for CASSEHREGSDTQYF.

The V and J genes are TRBV30 and TRBJ2-1; 10 bases map to TRBD2. The CDR3 is 14 residues long. Germline lookup yields CDR1 GTSNPN and CDR2 SVGIG (reference sequence). Trimming took 2 bases from V and 9 from J; bases not matched to a gene: 7. CDR3 in DNA: TGTGCCTGGAGTTTAGCGGGAGGCAGGACTGAGCAGTTCTTC. It specifies CAWSLAGGRTEQFF.

The chain joins TRBV9 to TRBJ1-1; perhaps TRBD1 as D (5 bases). This CDR3 has 13 amino acids. Germline V gene lookup returns CDR1 SGDLS and CDR2 YYNGEE. Trimming cost V 0 bases and J 7 bases, with 10 bases left between them. CDR3 DNA: TGTGCCAGCAGCGTAGCAGGGCTCAATGAAGCTTTCTTT. Amino acids: CASSVAGLNEAFF.

The chain employs TRBV7-2 and TRBJ2-7, with D tentatively TRBD1 (6 bases). Trimming took off 5 bases at V and 4 bases at J, with 18 bases between the two ends. Germline CDR1 is SGHTA and CDR2 is FQGNSA. The CDR3 contains 15 residues. DNA of the CDR3: TGTGCCAGCAGCCCAGGGACAAGCAGGCAATACGAGCAGTACTTC. It specifies CASSPGTSRQYEQYF.

The rearrangement joins TRBV28 to TRBJ2-7; D may be TRBD2 (5 bases). The V end was cut by 6 bases, the J end by 4 bases, with 16 bases between. Germline assignment: CDR1 MDHEN and CDR2 SYDVKM. The CDR3 is made up of 14 amino acids. The chain's CDR3 is CASSISASWYEQYF. The DNA for the CDR3 is TGTGCCAGCAGCATCAGCGCTAGCTGGTACGAGCAGTACTTC.

The chain joins TRBV27 to TRBJ2-7, with a weak D call TRBD1 (6 bases). The CDR3 spans 14 residues. V shed 3 bases and J shed 4 bases, with 13 bases lying between them. Per germline, CDR1 MNHEY and CDR2 SMNVEV (reference sequence). The CDR3 reads CASSFKTGPYEQYF. In nucleotides, the CDR3 is TGTGCCAGCAGTTTTAAGACAGGACCGTACGAGCAGTACTTC.

The rearrangement uses TRBV5-1 and TRBJ2-5; the match to TRBD1 covers 7 bases. The germline CDR1 and CDR2 sequences are SGHRS and YFSETQ. J lost 5 bases, V lost 4 bases, and 8 bases had no gene match. This CDR3 is built from 14 residues. CDR3 sequence (DNA): TGCGCCAGCAGCCTCCGGACAGGACTGGAGACCCAGTACTTC. This encodes CASSLRTGLETQYF.

The chain employs TRBV9 and TRBJ2-3; 7 bases line up with TRBD2. The V segment lost 3 bases and the J segment 2 bases; nucleotides outside the gene matches: 3. There are 14 residues in the CDR3. Germline CDR1 is SGDLS and CDR2 is YYNGEE. The CDR3 loop reads CASSDSGSTDTQYF. DNA for the CDR3: TGTGCCAGCAGCGATAGCGGGTCCACAGATACGCAGTATTTT.

The chain has TRBV30 and TRBJ2-3; no definite D call. The CDR3 sequence is 12 residues long. V was shortened by 8 bases and J by 0 bases, with 9 bases between the two germline ends. CDR1 GTSNPN and CDR2 SVGIG come from the germline V gene (reference sequence). CDR3 sequence reads: CARTESTDTQYF. Here the CDR3 DNA reads TGTGCCCGGACCGAGAGCACAGATACGCAGTATTTT.

V gene TRBV27 combines with J gene TRBJ2-3; the D gene is possibly TRBD2 (6 bases). CDR1 MNHEY and CDR2 SMNVEV come from the germline V gene (reference sequence). This CDR3 spans 15 amino acids. The germline V and J ends were trimmed by 0 bases and 6 bases, with 13 bases remaining between them. CDR3 in amino acids: CASSLSEGLGDTQYF. The CDR3 DNA reads TGTGCCAGCAGTTTATCGGAGGGGCTAGGGGATACGCAGTATTTT.